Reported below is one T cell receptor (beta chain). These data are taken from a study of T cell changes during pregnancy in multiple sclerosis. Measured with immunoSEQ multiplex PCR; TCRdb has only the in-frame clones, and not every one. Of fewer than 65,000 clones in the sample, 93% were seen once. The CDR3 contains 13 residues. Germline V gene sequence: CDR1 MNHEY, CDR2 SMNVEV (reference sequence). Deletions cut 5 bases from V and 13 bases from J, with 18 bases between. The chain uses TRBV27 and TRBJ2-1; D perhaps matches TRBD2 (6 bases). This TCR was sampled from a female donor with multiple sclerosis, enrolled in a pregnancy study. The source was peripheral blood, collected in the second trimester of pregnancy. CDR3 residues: CASSPRTIFPQFF. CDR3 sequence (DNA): TGTGCCAGCAGTCCTCGGACTATTTTTCCCCAGTTCTTC.